This T cell receptor beta chain was found in a study of cytomegalovirus exposure and HLA in healthy donors. Study-level information: Inside one of the first data releases sat some 93 million unique TCRs taken from HLA-typed donors.

The CDR3 runs to 14 residues. The ends were cut back, 0 bases at V and 5 bases at J, with 11 bases in the middle. CDR1 SGDLS and CDR2 YYNGEE come from the germline V gene. Whole-study findings and limits: Confirmation was obtained in vitro that a few CMV-associated chains are specific for CMV antigens.

A remark on this clone: Its target is not known.

In the PCR, 60 Vbeta and 13 Jbeta primers were used. Using immunoSEQ multiplex PCR, the repertoire was profiled, and TCRdb retains in-frame clones only, with some absent. Among 90,000 to 100,000 clones listed, 9.4% were seen once. The origin of this receptor is a man aged 50-60 years in good health and CMV-seropositive. Sequenced input: PBMCs. The chain carries TRBV9 and TRBJ2-5; tentatively, D is TRBD2 (6 bases). For the CDR3, the DNA is TGTGCCAGCAGCGTAGGGGGGGTTCGGGAGACCCAGTACTTC. It specifies CASSVGGVRETQYF.